This passage covers 6 T cell receptor beta chains from one sample sequenced in a study of shared clonotypes between healthy human individuals. Profiled with immunoSEQ multiplex PCR; TCRdb holds only in-frame clones, not every one. The sample has 2 million or so clones, 95% seen once. The sequencing sample was made of naive CD4+ T cells sorted from blood. Subset reported: CD45RA+ positively selected. The origin of the receptors is a man younger than 35 in good health.

The chain carries TRBV7-2 and TRBJ1-2; the match to TRBD1 covers 10 bases. V lost 5 bases, J lost 2 bases, and 8 bases stayed unmatched. The length of the CDR3 is 16 residues. CDR1 SGHTA and CDR2 FQGNSA come from the germline V gene. Written as DNA, the CDR3 is TGTGCCAGCAGCCCATCGCGGACAGGGGGGAACTATGGCTACACCTTC. This translates into CASSPSRTGGNYGYTF.

V and J are TRBV2 and TRBJ2-7; 10 nucleotides match TRBD1. Looked up from germline, CDR1 is SNHLY and CDR2 is FYNNEI. After removal of 6 bases from V and 0 bases from J, the junction contained 2 bases not matched to a gene. This CDR3 has 14 residues. Here the CDR3 DNA reads TGTGCCAGCAGAAGACAGGGGGCCTCCTACGAGCAGTACTTC. Protein: CASRRQGASYEQYF.

The chain is built from TRBV18 and TRBJ1-1, with D perhaps TRBD1 (6 bases). The CDR3 is 15 amino acids. V dropped 4 bases and J dropped 2 bases, with 14 bases sitting between them. Germline V gene data show CDR1 as KGHSH and CDR2 as LQKENI. The CDR3 DNA sequence: TGTGCCAGCTCACTTGTAGAGGGGGGCAACACTGAAGCTTTCTTT. Translating gives CASSLVEGGNTEAFF.

J is TRBJ2-1 and V is TRBV11-2; D possibly corresponds to TRBD2 (6 bases). Germline CDR1 SGHAT, CDR2 FQNNGV. CDR3 length: 17 residues. Trimming took off 1 base at V and 2 bases at J, with 15 bases between the two ends. CDR3 loop: CASSLVAARFPYNEQFF. Here the CDR3 DNA reads TGTGCCAGCAGCTTAGTAGCGGCCCGGTTCCCCTACAATGAGCAGTTCTTC.

Regarding this clone: The sample carries other DNA sequences with the same CDR3. The chain combines TRBV5-1 with TRBJ1-2; 8 bases line up with TRBD1. This CDR3 comprises 13 residues. With V trimmed by 4 bases and J by 4 bases, 3 bases remained unmatched. From germline, CDR1 is SGHRS and CDR2 YFSETQ. This CDR3 is CASSGQGAYGYTF. CDR3 in DNA: TGCGCCAGCAGCGGACAGGGTGCCTATGGCTACACCTTC.

V usage is TRBV18 and J usage is TRBJ2-7; TRBD1 matches at 11 bases. Trimming cost V 3 bases and J 5 bases; bases outside gene matches: 6. Germline CDR1 KGHSH, CDR2 LQKENI. This CDR3 comprises 15 residues. The CDR3 is CASSPPDRGRDEQYF. CDR3 in DNA: TGTGCCAGCTCACCTCCGGACAGGGGGCGCGACGAGCAGTACTTC. The entire variable domain, with the rest obtained from reference TRBV18 and TRBJ2-7, is as follows: NAGVMQNPRHLVRRRGQEARLRCSPMKGHSHVYWYRQLPEEGLKFMVYLQKENIIDESGMPKERFSAEFPKEGPSILRIQQVVRGDSAAYFCASSPPDRGRDEQYFGPGTRLTVT.